Detailed here is one T cell receptor beta chain. This sample is part of a study of shared clonotypes between healthy human individuals. The germline V gene encodes CDR1 MNHEY and CDR2 SMNVEV (reference sequence). The CDR3 runs 12 residues. V was pared by 7 bases and J by 6 bases, with 10 bases between. This table comes from immunoSEQ multiplex PCR, and its TCRdb copy is limited to in-frame clones, with some not included. This table holds more than 450,000 clones, about four fifths found once. The source material was PBMCs. V is TRBV27 and J is TRBJ1-5, with D hard to call. The TCR sequence derives from a middle-aged woman in good health. Some clones in this sample may be carry-over from other donors' samples. CDR3 bases: TGTGCCAGCAAAGGTGTCGGTCAGCCCCAGCATTTT. Residues: CASKGVGQPQHF.